This T cell receptor beta chain was captured by sequencing in a study of blood T cell repertoires in COVID-19. Turning to the study itself: Nucleic acid was either cDNA or gDNA, and it came from T cells, B-cell-depleted T cells, or PBMCs.

The CDR3 loop spans 21 amino acids. Germline V gives CDR1 LGHNT, CDR2 FRNRAP. V was shortened by 2 bases and J by 2 bases, with 28 bases between the two germline ends. Study processing details: Amplified reference gene primers provided the basis for estimating nucleated cell counts. This table comes from immunoSEQ multiplex PCR, and its TCRdb copy is limited to in-frame clones, with some not included. V, J and clone size derive from that table, while D and trimming were established from the DNA sequence. This sample yields over 130,000 clones, of which more than 75% are seen a single time; 5% to 6% belongs to the top ten.

The V call is TRBV12-5, the J call TRBJ2-1; TRBD1 is a possible D gene (6 bases). The sequenced sample consisted of peripheral blood. This TCR derives from a human donor in a cohort sampled during active COVID-19. Written as DNA, the CDR3 is TGTGCTAGTGGTTTGATTCCCGGGACACCGGTGGGAGTTCGACCCTACAATGAGCAGTTCTTC. Translation: CASGLIPGTPVGVRPYNEQFF.